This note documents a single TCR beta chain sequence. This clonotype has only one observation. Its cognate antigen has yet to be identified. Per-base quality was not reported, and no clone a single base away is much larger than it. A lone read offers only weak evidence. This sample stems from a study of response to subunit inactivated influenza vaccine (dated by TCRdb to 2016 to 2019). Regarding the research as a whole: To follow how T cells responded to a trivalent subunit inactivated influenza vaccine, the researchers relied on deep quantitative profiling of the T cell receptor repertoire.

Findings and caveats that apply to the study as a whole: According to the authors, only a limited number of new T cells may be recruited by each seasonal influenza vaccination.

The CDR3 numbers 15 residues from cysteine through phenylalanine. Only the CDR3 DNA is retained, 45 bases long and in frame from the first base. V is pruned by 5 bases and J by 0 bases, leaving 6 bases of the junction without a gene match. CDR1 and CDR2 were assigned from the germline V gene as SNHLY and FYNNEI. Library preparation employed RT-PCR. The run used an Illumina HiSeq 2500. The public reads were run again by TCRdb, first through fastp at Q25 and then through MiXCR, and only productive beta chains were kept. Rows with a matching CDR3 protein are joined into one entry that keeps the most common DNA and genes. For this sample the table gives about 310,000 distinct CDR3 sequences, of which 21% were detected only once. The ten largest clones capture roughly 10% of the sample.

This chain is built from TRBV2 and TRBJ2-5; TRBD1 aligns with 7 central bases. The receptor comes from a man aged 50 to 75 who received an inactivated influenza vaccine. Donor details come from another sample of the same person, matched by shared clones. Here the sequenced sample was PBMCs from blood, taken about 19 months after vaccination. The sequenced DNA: TGTGCCAGCAGTTCTGGGACAGAAGACCAAGAGACCCAGTACTTC. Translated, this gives CASSSGTEDQETQYF.